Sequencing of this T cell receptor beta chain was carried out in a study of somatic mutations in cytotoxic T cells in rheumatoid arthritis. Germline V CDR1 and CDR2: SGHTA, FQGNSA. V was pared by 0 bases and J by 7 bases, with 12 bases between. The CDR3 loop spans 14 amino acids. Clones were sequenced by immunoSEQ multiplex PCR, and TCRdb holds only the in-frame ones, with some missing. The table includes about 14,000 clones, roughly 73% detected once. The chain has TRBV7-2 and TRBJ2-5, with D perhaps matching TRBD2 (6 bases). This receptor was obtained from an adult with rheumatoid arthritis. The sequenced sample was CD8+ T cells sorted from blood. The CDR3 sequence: CASSLAGGSGTQYF. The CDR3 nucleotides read TGTGCCAGCAGCTTAGCGGGAGGCTCAGGGACCCAGTACTTC. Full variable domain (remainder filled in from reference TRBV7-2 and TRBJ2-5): GAGVSQSPSNKVTEKGKDVELRCDPISGHTALYWYRQSLGQGLEFLIYFQGNSAPDKSGLPSDRFSAERTGGSVSTLTIQRTQQEDSAVYLCASSLAGGSGTQYFGPGTRLLVL.